A single sample is the source of the 32 T cell receptor beta chains below, sequenced in a study of blood T cells in healthy people across ages. A second 7 to 11 cycle PCR used barcoded and J-beta primers. MiXCR, applied by TCRdb to the 5' RACE reads, yields one record per CDR3 protein. This table holds some 1.7 million distinct CDR3 sequences, roughly 27% found once. What was sequenced was blood. The receptor source for this set is a woman between 25 and 40 years old in good health.

V is TRBV4-3 and J is TRBJ2-3, with 13 bases lining up with TRBD2. CDR3 length: 16 residues. Germline V lookup: CDR1 LGHNA, CDR2 YSLEER. V trimming: 3 bases; J trimming: 5 bases; junction bases outside the gene matches: 5. The CDR3 reads CASSHQLAGGEDTQYF. The CDR3 coding sequence is TGCGCCAGCAGCCACCAACTAGCGGGAGGGGAAGATACGCAGTATTTT.

This clonotype was detected many times. V usage is TRBV20-1 and J usage is TRBJ2-7; 7 bases align to TRBD2. This CDR3 spans 15 amino acids. Germline V gives CDR1 DFQATT, CDR2 SNEGSKA (reference sequence). Unmatched junction bases numbered 6, after V lost 1 base and J lost 0 bases. The CDR3 DNA follows: TGCAGTGCTAGAGCCAGGCGGGGGTCCTCCTACGAGCAGTACTTC. It is translated as CSARARRGSSYEQYF.

The sample holds a few counts of this clonotype. This chain uses TRBV7-2 with TRBJ1-2, with D maybe TRBD1 (6 bases). CDR3 length equals 12 residues. Trimming cost V 3 bases and J 13 bases, with 15 bases left between them. The V gene's germline CDR1 is SGHTA and CDR2 FQGNSA. The CDR3 is CASSFPMTGGTF. The CDR3 coding sequence is TGTGCCAGCAGCTTTCCGATGACAGGCGGCACCTTC.

The chain recombines TRBV20-1 with TRBJ1-1, with D tentatively TRBD1 (6 bases). Trimming pared 6 bases from V and 4 bases from J, leaving 12 bases between. Germline V gene data show CDR1 as DFQATT and CDR2 as SNEGSKA (reference sequence). The CDR3 sequence is 12 residues long. The DNA for the CDR3 is TGCAGTGCGTTAGGGGGGGGCACTGAAGCTTTCTTT. Translated, it gives CSALGGGTEAFF.

This chain joins TRBV11-3 and TRBJ2-5, with 12 bases lining up with TRBD2. Germline loops: CDR1 SGHNT, CDR2 YENEEA. The CDR3 consists of 15 residues. V dropped 5 bases and J dropped 5; count of bases not matched to a gene: 6. The CDR3 sequence is CASSARLAGVETQYF. In nucleotides, the CDR3 is TGTGCCAGCAGCGCCAGACTAGCGGGGGTGGAGACCCAGTACTTC. The full variable domain, rest sourced from reference TRBV11-3 and TRBJ2-5, is EAGVVQSPRYKIIEKKQPVAFWCNPISGHNTLYWYLQNLGQGPELLIRYENEEAVDDSQLPKDRFSAERLKGVDSTLKIQPAELGDSAVYLCASSARLAGVETQYFGPGTRLLVL.

This clonotype has a count of ten or more. The V and J genes are TRBV29-1 and TRBJ2-6; TRBD1 might be the D (5 bases). This CDR3 is built from 15 residues. The V gene lost 6 bases and the J gene lost 2 bases, with 14 bases spanning the gap. The germline V gene encodes CDR1 SQVTM and CDR2 ANQGSEA. CDR3 sequence reads: CSVSMGPAGANVLTF. CDR3 in DNA: TGCAGCGTGTCGATGGGGCCAGCTGGGGCCAACGTCCTGACTTTC.

The chain links TRBV5-5 to TRBJ1-2; 8 bases are a match to TRBD1. V lost 4 bases to trimming and J lost 2 bases; unmatched junction nucleotides: 10. CDR3 length: 16 amino acids. CDR1 and CDR2 (germline): SGHKS, YYEKEE (reference sequence). The CDR3 DNA reads TGTGCCAGCAGCCCGGCGGTGGCAGGGGGCAACTATGGCTACACCTTC. It is translated as CASSPAVAGGNYGYTF.

The chain links TRBV5-5 to TRBJ2-3; D is tentatively TRBD1 or TRBD2 (5 bases each). Germline CDR1 SGHKS, CDR2 YYEKEE (reference sequence). The length of the CDR3 is 16 residues. Deletions cut 3 bases from V and 0 bases from J, with 14 bases between. CDR3 sequence reads: CASSSDSGASTDTQYF. The CDR3 DNA follows: TGTGCCAGCAGCTCTGATTCCGGGGCCAGCACAGATACGCAGTATTTT.

As regards this clonotype: A read error may explain this, as a much larger clone is one base away. The chain employs TRBV27 and TRBJ2-7; D call uncertain. Germline V gene data show CDR1 as MNHEY and CDR2 as SMNVEV (reference sequence). CDR3 length: 16 amino acids. The DNA for the CDR3 is TGTGCCAACAGTCTTACTCACACCGGGCGCTCCTACGAGCAGTACTTC. This codes for CANSLTHTGRSYEQYF.

The chain carries TRBV6-1 and TRBJ2-1; 11 bases agree with TRBD2. The CDR3 is 16 amino acids. Losses at the gene ends were 6 bases for V and 0 bases for J; bases not matched to a gene: 4. The germline V gene has CDR1 MNHNS and CDR2 SASEGT. This chain's CDR3 is CASRETSGISYNEQFF. The CDR3 coding sequence is TGTGCCAGCAGAGAGACTAGCGGGATCTCCTACAATGAGCAGTTCTTC.

This clonotype was counted a few times. The rearrangement joins TRBV12-3 or TRBV12-4 to TRBJ2-5, with 8 positions matching TRBD1. The CDR3 consists of 13 residues. With 6 bases clipped from V and 6 bases from J, the junction kept 6 bases outside the gene matches. The CDR3 sequence is CASRETGVKTQYF. As DNA, the CDR3 is TGTGCCAGCAGGGAGACAGGGGTAAAGACCCAGTACTTC.

The V and J genes are TRBV5-1 and TRBJ2-5, with unresolved D. Between the trimmed V and J ends, which lost 3 bases and 0 bases, there was a span of 6 bases. CDR1 is SGHRS and CDR2 is YFSETQ in the germline V gene. This CDR3 contains 13 residues. The CDR3 sequence: CASSYDNQETQYF. DNA for the CDR3: TGCGCCAGCAGCTACGACAACCAAGAGACCCAGTACTTC.

This clonotype was counted between two and nine times. The chain couples TRBV12-3 or TRBV12-4 to TRBJ1-2, with D tentatively TRBD1 (5 bases). V was shortened by 5 bases and J by 7 bases, with 11 bases between the two germline ends. This CDR3 is 12 amino acids long. The CDR3 loop is CASSDSGSGYTF. The CDR3 nucleotides are TGTGCCAGCAGTGACTCAGGGAGTGGCTACACCTTC.

J is TRBJ1-4 and V is TRBV29-1; D possibly corresponds to TRBD1 (6 bases). This CDR3 spans 16 amino acids. From germline, CDR1 is SQVTM and CDR2 ANQGSEA. V gave up 0 bases and J gave up 7 bases, with 18 bases separating them. The chain's CDR3 is CSVEDGTGQHSEKLFF. The CDR3 bases are TGCAGCGTTGAAGATGGGACGGGACAACATTCTGAAAAACTGTTTTTT.

In the case of this clonotype: Lacking the conserved final phenylalanine or tryptophan, this CDR3 likely reflects a read error. The V call is TRBV7-9, the J call TRBJ2-5; D is possibly TRBD2 (5 bases). Germline CDR1 reads SEHNR; CDR2 reads FQNEAQ (reference sequence). CDR3 length equals 14 residues. With 9 bases removed from V and 2 bases from J, the gap between germline ends came to 16 bases. CDR3 bases: TGTGCCAGTCGTGAATCTCTAGCACAAGAGACCCAGTACTTA. Translation: CASRESLAQETQYL.

The rearrangement joins TRBV28 to TRBJ2-7; TRBD1 aligns across 7 bases. V shed 6 bases, J shed 1 base, and the junction held 9 bases outside the gene matches. Germline V lookup: CDR1 MDHEN, CDR2 SYDVKM. There are 15 residues in the CDR3. The CDR3 nucleotides read TGTGCCAGCAGGGTTGACAGGGCGATTTCCTACGAGCAGTACTTC. Amino acids: CASRVDRAISYEQYF.

This chain links TRBV2 with TRBJ1-1; D is uncertain. V was shortened by 1 base and J by 0 bases, with 12 bases between the two germline ends. The CDR3 consists of 16 residues. The germline gives CDR1 SNHLY, CDR2 FYNNEI. CDR3 amino acids: CASSEGTTIMNTEAFF. The CDR3 DNA follows: TGTGCCAGCAGTGAAGGTACGACTATCATGAACACTGAAGCTTTCTTT.

This clonotype was seen a few times. V is TRBV6-7 and J is TRBJ2-1; D might be TRBD1 or TRBD2, each matching 6 bases. The J call may be faulty, since TRBJ2-7 better matches the DNA end. TRBV6-7 is filed as an ORF, its function uncertain. This CDR3 spans 17 amino acids. The CDR3 sequence: CASSYVEGGSSYNEQYF. In DNA, the CDR3 is TGTGCCAGCAGTTACGTCGAGGGGGGTAGCTCCTACAATGAGCAGTACTTC.

There are a few counts of this clonotype. V and J are TRBV12-2 and TRBJ1-1; no check of the table's D call, TRBD1, against the DNA was made. TRBV12-2 is termed a pseudogene. The CDR3 extends over 17 amino acids. This CDR3 reads CASRFGQGPIMNTEAFF. The DNA for the CDR3 is TGTGCAAGTCGCTTTGGACAGGGACCTATTATGAACACTGAAGCTTTCTTT.

The chain joins TRBV7-2 to TRBJ2-3; 8 bases align to TRBD2. V lost 5 bases to trimming and J lost 2 bases; unmatched junction nucleotides: 15. The CDR3 covers 18 residues. Looked up from germline, CDR1 is SGHTA and CDR2 is FQGNSA. The CDR3 nucleotides are TGTGCCAGCAGCCCAGACGCCGGTACTAGCGGTTCCACAGATACGCAGTATTTT. Its translation is CASSPDAGTSGSTDTQYF. Variable domain in full (rest from reference TRBV7-2 and TRBJ2-3): GAGVSQSPSNKVTEKGKDVELRCDPISGHTALYWYRQSLGQGLEFLIYFQGNSAPDKSGLPSDRFSAERTGGSVSTLTIQRTQQEDSAVYLCASSPDAGTSGSTDTQYFGPGTRLTVL.

The rearrangement links TRBV28 to TRBJ1-6, with D unresolved. V dropped 4 bases and J dropped 7 bases, with 11 bases sitting between them. Germline V gene data show CDR1 as MDHEN and CDR2 as SYDVKM. The CDR3 consists of 14 residues. The CDR3 here is CASSWMAGNSPLHF. The CDR3 DNA is TGTGCCAGCAGTTGGATGGCAGGCAATTCACCCCTCCACTTT.

This clonotype was recorded many times. The chain employs TRBV15 and TRBJ2-7; 13 nucleotides agree with TRBD2. The V and J ends lost 4 bases and 3 bases, in that order; junction bases with no gene match: 12. CDR1 and CDR2 from the germline V gene are LNHNV and YYDKDF (reference sequence). This CDR3 has 18 amino acids. CDR3 nucleotides: TGTGCCACCAGCATAAACCATGGGACTAGCGGGATCTTCTACGAGCAGTACTTC. It translates to CATSINHGTSGIFYEQYF.

CDR3 bases: TGTGCCAGCAGGATAGGGGCCTCGGGCTTGGATACGCAGTATTTT. It translates to CASRIGASGLDTQYF. The chain is built from TRBV12-3 or TRBV12-4 and TRBJ2-3, with D perhaps matching TRBD1 (5 bases). V lost 6 bases, J lost 6 bases, and 19 bases lay in between. The CDR3 is 15 residues long.

This clonotype was detected only a few times. This chain uses TRBV20-1 with TRBJ2-7, with D perhaps given as TRBD1 or TRBD2 (5 bases each). V was clipped by 5 bases and J by 1 base, with 9 bases between them. Germline lookup yields CDR1 DFQATT and CDR2 SNEGSKA (reference sequence). CDR3 length equals 12 residues. Here the CDR3 reads CSAGTESYEQYF. CDR3 coding DNA: TGCAGTGCTGGGACGGAGTCCTACGAGCAGTACTTC.

This sequence joins TRBV7-2 and TRBJ2-1; D call uncertain. V was pared by 5 bases and J by 7 bases, with 15 bases between. Germline V gene lookup returns CDR1 SGHTA and CDR2 FQGNSA. This CDR3 spans 14 amino acids. The CDR3 nucleotides are TGTGCCAGCAGCCCAGAGCCGGGTGTGAATGAGCAGTTCTTC. This codes for CASSPEPGVNEQFF.

The count of this clonotype is one. Possible read error: a much larger clone is one base away. The chain joins TRBV15 to TRBJ2-1; possibly TRBD1 or TRBD2 for D (5 bases each). Germline-derived CDR1 and CDR2 are LNHNV and YYDKDF (reference sequence). The CDR3 is made up of 13 amino acids. The V end was cut by 8 bases, the J end by 6 bases, with 14 bases between. The CDR3 sequence is CATLKRGGNEQFF. CDR3 nucleotide sequence: TGTGCCACCCTCAAACGGGGCGGCAATGAGCAGTTCTTC.

This clonotype occurred a few times. One junction end does not reproduce the germline sequence, and a read error may be involved. The chain couples TRBV20-1 to TRBJ2-1, with a possible D match to TRBD1 (6 bases). The CDR3 consists of 15 residues. Germline CDR1 is DFQATT and CDR2 is SNEGSKA (reference sequence). The CDR3 sequence is CSARNRVSSYNGQFF. CDR3 nucleotides: TGCAGTGCCAGAAACAGGGTCAGCTCCTACAATGGGCAGTTCTTC.

A few counts support this clonotype. This chain connects TRBV20-1 to TRBJ2-1, with TRBD2 identical over 13 bases. V shed 6 bases, J shed 0 bases, and the junction held 8 bases outside the gene matches. The germline V gene has CDR1 DFQATT and CDR2 SNEGSKA (reference sequence). The CDR3 sequence is 17 residues long. The CDR3 DNA follows: TGCAGTGCGACGACTAGCGGGGGGTTCCTCTCCTACAATGAGCAGTTCTTC. Encoded protein: CSATTSGGFLSYNEQFF.

The V gene is TRBV20-1, the J gene TRBJ2-4; D is unresolved. Per germline, CDR1 DFQATT and CDR2 SNEGSKA (reference sequence). This CDR3 comprises 14 residues. Trimming cost V 4 bases and J 1 base, with 11 bases left between them. CDR3 sequence: CSAINPAAKNIQYF. CDR3 bases: TGCAGTGCTATTAACCCAGCGGCCAAAAACATTCAGTACTTC.

V usage is TRBV7-2 and J usage is TRBJ2-7; D is uncertain. The CDR3 sequence is 12 residues long. The V gene's germline CDR1 is SGHTA and CDR2 FQGNSA. V lost 4 bases, J lost 10 bases, and 14 bases lay in between. The CDR3 loop reads CASSSTKEAQYF. For the CDR3, the DNA is TGTGCCAGCAGCTCAACAAAAGAGGCCCAGTACTTC.

This sequence joins TRBV12-3 or TRBV12-4 and TRBJ2-5; TRBD1 aligns across 7 bases. This CDR3 contains 19 residues. V gave up 7 bases and J gave up 0 bases; unmatched junction bases: 20. CDR3 region: CASTKFDDTDGTDQETQYF. CDR3 bases: TGTGCCAGCACAAAGTTTGACGACACGGACGGGACAGACCAAGAGACCCAGTACTTC.

The chain recombines TRBV15 with TRBJ1-4; 8 nucleotides match TRBD1. V was clipped by 3 bases and J by 7 bases; unmatched bases: 10. The CDR3 sequence is 16 residues long. The germline V gene has CDR1 LNHNV and CDR2 YYDKDF (reference sequence). The CDR3 region has the DNA TGTGCCACCAGCAGGGTTGGACAGGGAGAGGGTGAAAAACTGTTTTTT. Amino acid sequence: CATSRVGQGEGEKLFF.